The source of this T cell receptor (beta chain) is a study of CD4 T cells in relation to SARS-CoV-2 and coronaviruses (dated by TCRdb to the early 2020s). Turning to the overall study: In the ViraFEST assay, PBMCs were cultured with antigen for under 13 days, after which TCR beta CDR3s were sequenced to identify antigen-specific clonal expansions. The negative reference condition was either a culture with an HIV-1 Nef peptide pool or a culture with no peptide. Patient-derived lymphoblastoid cell lines were used to map the HLA restriction of shared crossreactive spike epitopes. Memory CD4+ T cell crossreactivity between SARS-CoV-2 and common cold coronavirus spike proteins was assessed at the TCR clonotype level in the study. The Adaptive Biotechnologies TCR-sequencing kit was used to sequence samples from a few pre-COVID donors and the naive versus memory experiments, whereas other data were Illumina-based. A different TCR-beta assay, based on Illumina, was used to sequence expansion assays from other donors in the study.

The investigation overall reported the following: Compared with monoreactive clones, crossreactive clones had significantly weaker SARS-CoV-2-driven expansion, a result consistent with antigenic imprinting. Roughly 60% of donors had memory CD4+ clonotypes that crossrecognized SARS-CoV-2 and at least one common cold coronavirus spike. No donor contributed both pre-pandemic and post-infection samples, which limited tracing the source of pre-existing responses. Small numbers of patients and of tested TCRs limited the study. Since the crossreactivity analysis centred on spike protein, crossreactivity against other viral proteins was not assessed.

With regard to this clone: Its antigen is not yet known. No qualities accompany the bases; no much larger clone lies one base away.

From the germline V gene, CDR1 is LGHNT and CDR2 is FRNRAP. From V the trimming removes 0 bases and from J it removes 8 bases, while the gene matches leave 6 bases of the junction unaccounted for. Counted from cysteine to phenylalanine, this CDR3 has 15 amino acids. Solely the CDR3 DNA is kept, with 45 bases framed from the first base. CD4+ T cells from unexposed donors were collected before the COVID-19 pandemic (2011-2018). Following 10 days of culture, the EasySep CD4+ T cell isolation kit was used to isolate CD4+ T cells. As cell numbers permitted, CD4+ T cells from unexposed donors were tested for reactivity to SARS-CoV-2 S and N and to four common cold coronavirus spike pools. Each well received over 1.5 million PBMCs, cultured in IMDM supplemented with approximately 5.3% human AB serum and 9.5 to 10 IU/ml IL-2. Half of the culture medium was replaced with fresh IL-2-containing medium on days 3 and 7. In general, every peptide culture condition was set up in three replicate wells. The leukapheresis product used for the unexposed donors was purchased from a commercial source. PBMCs were isolated from leukapheresis product or whole blood by Ficoll-Paque PLUS gradient centrifugation. PBMCs were either used fresh in the expansion assay or cryopreserved at -140 degrees C. The QIAamp Micro DNA Kit was used to extract genomic DNA from the CD4+ T cells.

Receptor amplification or capture employed the immunoSEQ multiplex PCR assay. The source study handled its data this way. During preprocessing, nonproductive sequences were removed, along with CDR3s that did not begin with C, did not end with F or W, or were shorter than 7 amino acids. The MANAFEST web app was used to call antigen-specific clonotypes on the basis of expansion compared with the reference and with other culture wells. A clone counted as positive if significantly expanded in 2 of 3 replicate wells versus the reference culture at FDR below 0.05. A further requirement for positive clones was significant expansion compared with all other tandem wells, along with an odds ratio above 5. After three terminal residues were trimmed from each end, CDR3 homology was quantified as pairwise Levenshtein distance using the stringdist R package. TCRdb took this table from immuneACCESS and kept in-frame rearrangements with V and J called. Such tables lack part of the clones; where checked against another copy, unresolved V genes explain under half of the gap, and the rest is unexplained. The DNA gave D and trimming, while V, J and clone size come from that table. This sample holds about 22,000 clones; under 70% were observed only once. The ten largest clones capture about 10% of the sample.

This sequence uses TRBV12-5 and TRBJ2-1, and TRBD1 matches 8 of the central bases. Sequenced input: CD4+ T cells from PBMCs, cultured in vitro. The receptor was isolated from a human donor in good health. The CDR3 reads CASGLVQGGIYEQFF. The nucleotides read TGTGCTAGTGGTTTGGTACAGGGGGGAATTTATGAGCAGTTCTTC.